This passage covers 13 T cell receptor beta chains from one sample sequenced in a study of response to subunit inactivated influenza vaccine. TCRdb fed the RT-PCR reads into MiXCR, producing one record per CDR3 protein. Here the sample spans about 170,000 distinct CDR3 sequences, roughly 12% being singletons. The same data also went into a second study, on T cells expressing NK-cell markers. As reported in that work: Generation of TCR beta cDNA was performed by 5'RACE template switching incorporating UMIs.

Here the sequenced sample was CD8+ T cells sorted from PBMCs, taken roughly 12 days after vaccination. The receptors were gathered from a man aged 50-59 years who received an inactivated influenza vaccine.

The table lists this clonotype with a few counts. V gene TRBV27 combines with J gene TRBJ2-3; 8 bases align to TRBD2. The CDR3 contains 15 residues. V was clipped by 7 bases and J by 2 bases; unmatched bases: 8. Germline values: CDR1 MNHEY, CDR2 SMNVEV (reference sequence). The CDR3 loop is CASTGSGSLTDTQYF. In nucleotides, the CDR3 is TGTGCCAGCACCGGGAGCGGGAGTCTCACAGATACGCAGTATTTT.

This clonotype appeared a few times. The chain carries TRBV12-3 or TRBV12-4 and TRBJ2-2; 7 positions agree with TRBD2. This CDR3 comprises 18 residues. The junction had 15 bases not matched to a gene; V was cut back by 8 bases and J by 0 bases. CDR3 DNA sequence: TGTGCCAGCGGGGGGGGACCGTCAAGGGGCCCGAACACCGGGGAGCTGTTTTTT. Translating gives CASGGGPSRGPNTGELFF.

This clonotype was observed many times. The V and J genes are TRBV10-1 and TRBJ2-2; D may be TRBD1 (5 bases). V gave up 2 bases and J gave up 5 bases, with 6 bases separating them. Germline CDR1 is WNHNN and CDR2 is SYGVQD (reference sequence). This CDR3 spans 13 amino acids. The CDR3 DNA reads TGCGCCAGCAGTGAGAAGGGGACCGGGGAGCTGTTTTTT. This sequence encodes CASSEKGTGELFF.

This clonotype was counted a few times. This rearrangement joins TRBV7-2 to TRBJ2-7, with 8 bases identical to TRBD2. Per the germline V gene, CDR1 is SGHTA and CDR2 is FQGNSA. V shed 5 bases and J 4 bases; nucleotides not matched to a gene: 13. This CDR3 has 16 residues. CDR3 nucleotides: TGTGCCAGCAGCCCCGCTTTGGGACTAGGTAAATACGAGCAGTACTTC. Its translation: CASSPALGLGKYEQYF. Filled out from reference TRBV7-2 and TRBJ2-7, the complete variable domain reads GAGVSQSPSNKVTEKGKDVELRCDPISGHTALYWYRQSLGQGLEFLIYFQGNSAPDKSGLPSDRFSAERTGGSVSTLTIQRTQQEDSAVYLCASSPALGLGKYEQYFGPGTRLTVT.

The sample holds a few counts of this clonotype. The CDR3 sequence is CSMGKGTTRYDEQFF. The CDR3 nucleotides read TGCAGCATGGGGAAAGGGACAACTAGGTACGATGAGCAGTTCTTC. The V and J genes are TRBV29-1 and TRBJ2-1; D might be TRBD1 (6 bases). Germline V gene sequence: CDR1 SQVTM, CDR2 ANQGSEA. The CDR3 runs 15 residues. Trimming shortened V by 8 bases and J by 8 bases, and 25 bases separated the two germline ends.

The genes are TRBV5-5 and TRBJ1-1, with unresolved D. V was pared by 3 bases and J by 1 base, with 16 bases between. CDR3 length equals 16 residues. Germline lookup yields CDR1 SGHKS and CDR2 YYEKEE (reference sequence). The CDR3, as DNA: TGTGCCAGCAGCTCGAGAAAGGGCCGGCGGAACACTGAAGCTTTCTTT. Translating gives CASSSRKGRRNTEAFF.

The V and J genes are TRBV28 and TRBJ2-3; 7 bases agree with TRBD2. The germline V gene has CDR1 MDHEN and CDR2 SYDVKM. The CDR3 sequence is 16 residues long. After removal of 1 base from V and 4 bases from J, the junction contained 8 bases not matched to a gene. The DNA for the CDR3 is TGTGCCAGCAGTTTATTCTTTGCGGGAGCCCCAGATACGCAGTATTTT. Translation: CASSLFFAGAPDTQYF.

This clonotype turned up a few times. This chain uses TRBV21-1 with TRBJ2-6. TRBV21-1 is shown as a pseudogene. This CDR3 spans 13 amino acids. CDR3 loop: CASRRSGANVLTF. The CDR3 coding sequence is TGTGCCAGTCGGAGGTCCGGGGCCAACGTCCTGACTTTC.

CDR3 nucleotides: TGTGCCAGCAGCCAAGGACAGGGAAAATTGGAGACCCAGTACTTC. This codes for CASSQGQGKLETQYF. The chain couples TRBV11-2 to TRBJ2-5, with 8 bases lining up with TRBD1. The CDR3 runs 15 residues. J gave up 5 bases and V 5 bases, and 10 bases lay outside the gene matches. From germline, CDR1 is SGHAT and CDR2 FQNNGV. The complete variable domain, with remaining parts taken from reference TRBV11-2 and TRBJ2-5, reads EAGVAQSPRYKIIEKRQSVAFWCNPISGHATLYWYQQILGQGPKLLIQFQNNGVVDDSQLPKDRFSAERLKGVDSTLKIQPAKLEDSAVYLCASSQGQGKLETQYFGPGTRLLVL.

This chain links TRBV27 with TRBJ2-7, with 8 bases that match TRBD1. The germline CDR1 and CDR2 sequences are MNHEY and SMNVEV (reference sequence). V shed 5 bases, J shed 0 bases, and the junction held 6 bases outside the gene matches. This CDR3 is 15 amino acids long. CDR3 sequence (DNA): TGTGCCAGCAGTCAGGGACAGGACAGCTCCTACGAGCAGTACTTC. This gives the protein CASSQGQDSSYEQYF.

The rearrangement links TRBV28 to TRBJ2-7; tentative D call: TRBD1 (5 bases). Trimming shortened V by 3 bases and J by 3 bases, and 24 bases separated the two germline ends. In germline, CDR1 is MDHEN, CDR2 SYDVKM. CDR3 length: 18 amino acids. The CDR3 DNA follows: TGTGCCAGCAGTTTCCGACGGGTCAGGGCCACCGATCTCTACGAGCAGTACTTC. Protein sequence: CASSFRRVRATDLYEQYF.

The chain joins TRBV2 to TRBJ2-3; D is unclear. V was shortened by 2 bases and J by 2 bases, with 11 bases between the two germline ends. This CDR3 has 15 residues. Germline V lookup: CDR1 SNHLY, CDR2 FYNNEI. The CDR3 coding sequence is TGTGCCAGCAGTGAAAGGGCAGACTCCACAGATACGCAGTATTTT. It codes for CASSERADSTDTQYF.

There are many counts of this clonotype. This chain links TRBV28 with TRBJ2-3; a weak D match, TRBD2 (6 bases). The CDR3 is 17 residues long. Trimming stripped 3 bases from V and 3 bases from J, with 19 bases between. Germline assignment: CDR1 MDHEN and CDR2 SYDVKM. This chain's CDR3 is CASSLPRGGVGTDTQYF. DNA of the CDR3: TGTGCCAGCAGTTTGCCCCGAGGCGGGGTGGGAACAGATACGCAGTATTTT.